This T cell receptor beta chain originates from a study of blood T cell repertoires in COVID-19. Generated by immunoSEQ multiplex PCR, the TCRdb table keeps only in-frame clones and is missing some. Counted here are approximately 150,000 clones, 87% occurring once; the ten biggest clones make up 3.5% to 4%. Germline V gives CDR1 SGHDT, CDR2 YYEEEE. V shed 0 bases and J shed 4 bases, with 10 bases lying between them. The CDR3 runs to 14 residues. The chain links TRBV5-6 to TRBJ1-2; D not certain. Sequences were obtained from peripheral blood. This clonotype originated in a woman between 55 and 75 years old who had recovered from COVID-19. The CDR3 is CASSLGRVGYGYTF. The CDR3 DNA reads as TGTGCCAGCAGCTTGGGGAGGGTTGGCTATGGCTACACCTTC.